Given below is one T cell receptor (beta chain) in context. TCRdb's table, derived via immunoSEQ multiplex PCR, lists solely in-frame clones and lacks some. The table records approximately 240,000 clones, about 86% of them present only once. J lost 4 bases, V lost 2 bases, and 7 bases had no gene match. Germline lookup yields CDR1 MNHNS and CDR2 SASEGT. The CDR3 spans 16 residues. This sample is part of a study of blood T cell repertoires in COVID-19. The TCR comes from a woman younger than 45 who had recovered from COVID-19. The chain is built from TRBV6-1 and TRBJ2-3, with 9 bases lining up with TRBD2. Sequencing used peripheral blood. CDR3 nucleotides: TGTGCCAGCAGTGAATCGGCGGGGGGGCGGTCAGATACGCAGTATTTT. Protein: CASSESAGGRSDTQYF.